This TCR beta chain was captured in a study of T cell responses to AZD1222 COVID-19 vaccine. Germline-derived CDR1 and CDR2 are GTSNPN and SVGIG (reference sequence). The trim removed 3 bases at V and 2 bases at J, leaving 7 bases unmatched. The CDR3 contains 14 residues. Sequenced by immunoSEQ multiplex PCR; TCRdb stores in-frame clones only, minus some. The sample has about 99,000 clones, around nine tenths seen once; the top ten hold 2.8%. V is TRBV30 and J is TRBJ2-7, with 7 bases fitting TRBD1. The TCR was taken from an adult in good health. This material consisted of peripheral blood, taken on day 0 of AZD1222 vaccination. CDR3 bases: TGTGCCTGGAGGACAGGGATGGTTCCCTACGAGCAGTACTTC. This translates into CAWRTGMVPYEQYF.